This TCR beta chain was recovered during a study of beta chain features in type 1 diabetes. Overall study: Summed over all samples, the examined sorted cells came to more than 85 million. Overall study findings and caveats: Patients with Type 1 diabetes showed moderately but significantly shorter TCRB CDR3s in all four CD4+ subsets. For TCRB rearrangement, an influence of HLA type remained unresolved here.

As for this clone: As yet, its antigen is unknown.

The germline CDR1 and CDR2 sequences are LNHDA and SQIVND (reference sequence). Between the trimmed V and J ends, which lost 2 bases and 1 base, there was a span of 7 bases. CDR3 length equals 14 residues. Of the isolated RNA, all was reverse transcribed, and so the sequenced material was expressed TCRB transcripts. The method was immunoSEQ multiplex PCR; TCRdb's version includes in-frame clones alone and lacks a portion of them. In the table there are 500,000 to 650,000 clones, around 12% of which are singletons. The chain carries TRBV19 and TRBJ2-3; TRBD2 is a possible D gene (5 bases). Sequencing was done on a sample of naive CD4+ T cells from blood. The receptor comes from a man aged 30-40 years with type 1 diabetes. The CDR3 region has the DNA TGTGCCAGTAGTATACCCGGGGGCACAGATACGCAGTATTTT. Its protein is CASSIPGGTDTQYF.